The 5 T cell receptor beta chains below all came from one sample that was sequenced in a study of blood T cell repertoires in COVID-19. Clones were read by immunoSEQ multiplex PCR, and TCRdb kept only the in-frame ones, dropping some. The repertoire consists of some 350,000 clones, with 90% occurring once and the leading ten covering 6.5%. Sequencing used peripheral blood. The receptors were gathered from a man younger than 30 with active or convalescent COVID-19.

This CDR3 is CSVEGLGTGLGNEQFF. The DNA for the CDR3 is TGCAGCGTTGAAGGATTAGGGACTGGACTGGGCAATGAGCAGTTCTTC. The chain recombines TRBV29-1 with TRBJ2-1; possibly TRBD2 for D (6 bases). V lost 1 base, J lost 6 bases, and 19 bases lay in between. The CDR3 totals 16 residues. Germline V CDR1 and CDR2: SQVTM, ANQGSEA.

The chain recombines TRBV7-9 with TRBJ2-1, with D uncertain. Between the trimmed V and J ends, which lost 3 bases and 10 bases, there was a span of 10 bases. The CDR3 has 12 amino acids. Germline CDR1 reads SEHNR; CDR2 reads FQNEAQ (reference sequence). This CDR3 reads CASSFDNQEQFF. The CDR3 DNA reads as TGTGCCAGCAGCTTCGACAACCAAGAGCAGTTCTTC.

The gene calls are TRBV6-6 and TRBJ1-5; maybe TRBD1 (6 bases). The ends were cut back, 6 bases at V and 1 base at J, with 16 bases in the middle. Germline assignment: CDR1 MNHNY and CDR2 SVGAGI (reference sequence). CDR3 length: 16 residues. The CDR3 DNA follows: TGTGCCAGCAGCCACGAACAGGGACCGAGCAATCAGCCCCAGCATTTT. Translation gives CASSHEQGPSNQPQHF.

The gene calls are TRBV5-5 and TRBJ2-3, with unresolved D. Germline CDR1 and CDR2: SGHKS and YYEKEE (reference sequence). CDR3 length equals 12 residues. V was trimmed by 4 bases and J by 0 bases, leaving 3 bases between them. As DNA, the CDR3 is TGTGCCAGCAGCCCTAGCACAGATACGCAGTATTTT. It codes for CASSPSTDTQYF.

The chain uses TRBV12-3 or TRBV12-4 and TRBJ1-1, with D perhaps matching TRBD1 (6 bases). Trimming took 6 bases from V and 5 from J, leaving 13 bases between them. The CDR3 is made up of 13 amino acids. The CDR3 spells CASRRPGETEAFF. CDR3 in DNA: TGTGCCAGCAGACGACCAGGGGAGACTGAAGCTTTCTTT.